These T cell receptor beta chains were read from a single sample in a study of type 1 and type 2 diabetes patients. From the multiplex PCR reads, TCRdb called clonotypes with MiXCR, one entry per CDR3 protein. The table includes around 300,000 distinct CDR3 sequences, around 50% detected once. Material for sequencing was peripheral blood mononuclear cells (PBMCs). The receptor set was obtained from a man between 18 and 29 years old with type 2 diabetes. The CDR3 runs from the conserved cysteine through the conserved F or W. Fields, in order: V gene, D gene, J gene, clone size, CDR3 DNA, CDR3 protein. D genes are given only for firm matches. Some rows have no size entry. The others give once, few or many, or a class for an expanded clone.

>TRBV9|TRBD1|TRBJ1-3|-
TGTGCCAGCAGCGCGGGACAGGGGAGCTACACCATATATTTT
CASSAGQGSYTIYF
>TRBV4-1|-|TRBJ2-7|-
TGCGCCAGCAGTGGCTCGGGATTAGACTCCTACGAGCAGTACTTC
CASSGSGLDSYEQYF
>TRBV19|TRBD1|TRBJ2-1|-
TGTGCCAGCGTATCAGACGGAGGGCGGACAGGGTTGGGTGAGCAGTTCTTC
CASVSDGGRTGLGEQFF
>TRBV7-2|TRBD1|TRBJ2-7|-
TGTGCCAGCAGCTTGACAGGGCAGGAGAGGGAGCAGTACTTC
CASSLTGQEREQYF
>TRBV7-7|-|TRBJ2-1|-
TGTGCCAGCAGCTCAGGGATTGAGCAGTTCTTC
CASSSGIEQFF
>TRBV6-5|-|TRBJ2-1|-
TGTGCCAGCAGTTTTGGGTCCTACTCCTACAATGAGCAGTTCTTC
CASSFGSYSYNEQFF
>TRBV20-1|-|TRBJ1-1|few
TGCAAAGCCGTAGGGAGGGGGGACATGATGAACACTGAAGCTTTCTTT
CKAVGRGDMMNTEAFF
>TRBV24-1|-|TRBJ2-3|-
TGTGCCACCAGTCGACAGCTCACAGATACGCAGTATTTT
CATSRQLTDTQYF
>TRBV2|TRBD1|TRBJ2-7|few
TGTGCCAGCACGTCAGGGGGCTCTGTGGACGAGCAGTACTTC
CASTSGGSVDEQYF
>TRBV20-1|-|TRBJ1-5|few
TGCAGTGCTAGAGATCTTTCGCAGGATGGACAGCCCCAGCATTTT
CSARDLSQDGQPQHF
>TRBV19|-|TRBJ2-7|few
TGTGCCAGTACTAGTAAAGCAGGGACCTACTACGAGCAGTACTTC
CASTSKAGTYYEQYF
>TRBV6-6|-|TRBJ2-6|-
TGTGCCAGCAGTCCAAAGGTCCTGGCGGGGGCCAACGTCCTGACTTTC
CASSPKVLAGANVLTF
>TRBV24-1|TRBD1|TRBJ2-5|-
TGTGCCACCAGTGATCCCCGGGACAGTCAAGAGACCCAGTACTTC
CATSDPRDSQETQYF
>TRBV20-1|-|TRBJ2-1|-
TGCAGTGCTCCGGACCTCGGGAATGAGCAGTTCTTC
CSAPDLGNEQFF
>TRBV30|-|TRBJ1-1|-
TGTGCCTGGAGTGGTTGGGGGAATGAAGCTTTCTTT
CAWSGWGNEAFF
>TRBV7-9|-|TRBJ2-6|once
TGTGCCAGCAGCTTAGGGTGGGGCCTGAGGGCCAACGTCCTGACTTTC
CASSLGWGLRANVLTF
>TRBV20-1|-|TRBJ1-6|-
TGCAGTGCTAGAGATCTGTCGGAGTCACCCCTCCACTTT
CSARDLSESPLHF
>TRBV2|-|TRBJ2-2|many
TGCGCCAGCAGTGAGTCCGGGGAGCTGTTTTTT
CASSESGELFF
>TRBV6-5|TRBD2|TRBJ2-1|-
TGTGCCAGCAGTTACGGATCAGTGGCTAGCGGGCGGGACATTCGGCGGTTCTTC
CASSYGSVASGRDIRRFF
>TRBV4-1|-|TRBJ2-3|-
TGCGCCAGCAGCCAAGATAAGCCGCAGTATTTT
CASSQDKPQYF
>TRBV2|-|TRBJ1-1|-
TGTGCCAGCAGCACCCCACTACGGGTCACTGAAGCTTTCTTT
CASSTPLRVTEAFF
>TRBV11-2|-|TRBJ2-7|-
TGTGCCAGTTCCCGTGCCGCAGAGTCTTCCTACGAGCAGTACTTC
CASSRAAESSYEQYF
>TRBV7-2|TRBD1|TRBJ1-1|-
TGTGCCAGCAGCTTAGGACAGGGGAGATCTGAAGCTTTCTTT
CASSLGQGRSEAFF
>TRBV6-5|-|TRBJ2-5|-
TGTGCCAGCAGTTACTTGGGGAGTCACATGGAGACCCAGTACTTC
CASSYLGSHMETQYF
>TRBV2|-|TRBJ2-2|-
TGTGCCAGCAGTGGTGGGGGGCTTAACACCGGGGAGCTGTTTTTT
CASSGGGLNTGELFF
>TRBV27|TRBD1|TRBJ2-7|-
TGTGCCAGCAGTCGACAGGGGTACCCCTACGAGCAGTACTTC
CASSRQGYPYEQYF
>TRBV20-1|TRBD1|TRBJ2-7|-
TGCAGTGCTCATACAGGGGGAGCCTCCTACGAGCAGTACTTC
CSAHTGGASYEQYF
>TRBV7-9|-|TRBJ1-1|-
TGTGCCAGCAGCTTTTTTGCGGAGAACACTGAAGCTTTCTTT
CASSFFAENTEAFF
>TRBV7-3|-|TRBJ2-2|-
TGTGCCAGCAGCCACGGTGCAGGGACCGGGGAGCTGTTTTTT
CASSHGAGTGELFF
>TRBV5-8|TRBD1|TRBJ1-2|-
TGTGCCAGCAGCCTTTACAGGGAACCAGGGGGCGGCTACACCTTC
CASSLYREPGGGYTF
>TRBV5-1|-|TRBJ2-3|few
TGCGCCAGCAGCTTGGAGCAGCTAGATACGCAGTATTTT
CASSLEQLDTQYF
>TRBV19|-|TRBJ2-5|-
TGTGCCAGTAGGAAGGGCAGAGAGACCCAGTACTTC
CASRKGRETQYF
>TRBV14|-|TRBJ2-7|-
TGTGCCAGCTGCCCAACGGGCCGCGCCTACGAGCAGTACTTC
CASCPTGRAYEQYF
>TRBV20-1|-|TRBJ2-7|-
TGCAGTGCTAGAGAGCTAGACAGCGACACAGCCTACGAGCAGTACTTC
CSARELDSDTAYEQYF
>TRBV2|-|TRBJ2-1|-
TGTGCCAGCAGCGTGACAGTAACGAATGAGCAGTTCTTC
CASSVTVTNEQFF
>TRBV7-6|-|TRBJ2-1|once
TGTGCCAGCAGCTGGACAGAAACCTACAATGAGCAGTTCTTC
CASSWTETYNEQFF
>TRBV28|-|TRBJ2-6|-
TGTGCCAGCAGTTCCCCCAATGTTTCACCGACTGGGGCCAACGTCCTGACTTTC
CASSSPNVSPTGANVLTF
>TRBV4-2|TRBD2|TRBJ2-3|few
TGTGCCAGCAGCCGAAACCGGGACTACCCTCACGATACGCAGTATTTT
CASSRNRDYPHDTQYF
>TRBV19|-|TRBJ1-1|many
TGTGCCAGTAGTATTGTGAGGGGTGAAGCTTTCTTT
CASSIVRGEAFF
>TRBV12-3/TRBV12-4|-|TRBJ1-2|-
TGTGCCAGCAGTTTTCGCGGTGGGGGGAGCGGGCATGGCTACACCTTC
CASSFRGGGSGHGYTF
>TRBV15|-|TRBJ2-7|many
TGTGCCACCAGCAGAGAAGAGGAGGGATTTTACGAGCAGTACTTC
CATSREEEGFYEQYF
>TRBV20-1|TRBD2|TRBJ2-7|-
TGCAGTGCAACGACTAGCGGGAGGTACTCCTACGAGCAGTACTTC
CSATTSGRYSYEQYF
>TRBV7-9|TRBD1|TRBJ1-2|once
TGTGCCAGCAGCCACCACCAGGACAGGGACCCTAACTATGGCTACACCTTC
CASSHHQDRDPNYGYTF